This TCR beta chain is drawn from a study of CD8+ T cells in alopecia areata. Findings of the study overall: Within the top 100, expanded CD8+ clones significantly decreased with tofacitinib, as did scalp clonality. Normal scalp showed lower clonality than lesional scalp, especially alopecia totalis/universalis.

Isolated RNA was reverse transcribed into cDNA used as the sequencing template. Repertoires were generated with immunoSEQ multiplex PCR, while TCRdb's copy carries only in-frame clones and drops some. This table holds 150,000 to 200,000 clones, more than 55% found once. The germline V gene has CDR1 SGHAT and CDR2 FQNNGV. The germline V and J ends were trimmed by 6 bases and 0 bases, with 9 bases remaining between them. The CDR3 covers 13 residues. Regarding treatment: oral pan-JAK inhibitor, 5-10 mg twice daily. Cell sorting on a FACSAria was used to separate CD4+ and CD8+ T cells from the PBMCs. This clone has more than one count but fewer than ten. Its antigen remains unknown.

The chain joins TRBV11-2 to TRBJ2-7; the D gene is possibly TRBD1 (6 bases). The clonotype was recovered from a human donor with alopecia areata. The source was CD4+ T cells sorted from blood, collected at week 4, from a patient treated with tofacitinib. The CDR3 sequence: CASRPGVSYEQYF. DNA for the CDR3: TGTGCCAGCAGACCAGGGGTCTCCTACGAGCAGTACTTC. The whole variable domain, filled in from reference TRBV11-2 and TRBJ2-7, reads EAGVAQSPRYKIIEKRQSVAFWCNPISGHATLYWYQQILGQGPKLLIQFQNNGVVDDSQLPKDRFSAERLKGVDSTLKIQPAKLEDSAVYLCASRPGVSYEQYFGPGTRLTVT.